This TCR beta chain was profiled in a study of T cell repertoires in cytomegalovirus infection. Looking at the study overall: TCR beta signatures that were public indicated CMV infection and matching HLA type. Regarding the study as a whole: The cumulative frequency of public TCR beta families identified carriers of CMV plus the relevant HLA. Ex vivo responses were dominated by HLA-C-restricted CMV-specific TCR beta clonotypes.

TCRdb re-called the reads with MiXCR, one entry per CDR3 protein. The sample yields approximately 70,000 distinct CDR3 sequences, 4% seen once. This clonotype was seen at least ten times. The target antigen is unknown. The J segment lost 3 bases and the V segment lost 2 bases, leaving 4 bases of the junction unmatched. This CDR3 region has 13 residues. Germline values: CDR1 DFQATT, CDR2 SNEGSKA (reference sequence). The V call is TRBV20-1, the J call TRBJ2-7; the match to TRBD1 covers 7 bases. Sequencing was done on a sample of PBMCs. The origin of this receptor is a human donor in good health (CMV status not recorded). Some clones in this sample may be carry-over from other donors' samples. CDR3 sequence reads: CSARKGGVYEQYF. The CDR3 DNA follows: TGCAGTGCTAGAAAAGGGGGCGTCTACGAGCAGTACTTC.